The 9 T cell receptor beta chains below come from one sample, sequenced in a study of blood T cells in healthy people across ages (dated by TCRdb to between 2015 and 2017). The library was generated by 5' RACE. Instrument on record: Illumina HiSeq 2500. A second PCR of about 6 to 12 cycles was run with a J-beta primer mix and a sample-barcoded 5' primer. In-frame beta chains were kept once TCRdb had trimmed the public reads at Q25 with fastp and called clones with MiXCR. Here each entry gathers all rows of one CDR3 protein and keeps the most common genes and DNA. The table for this sample lists roughly 830,000 distinct CDR3 sequences; under 80% of them were counted only once. The ten largest clonotypes hold around a quarter of the sample. The sequencing input was blood. These receptors originate from a man aged 25-40 years in good health.

V usage is TRBV4-2 and J usage is TRBJ2-1; 7 bases agree with TRBD1. Unmatched junction bases numbered 10, after V lost 3 bases and J lost 5 bases. The CDR3 sequence is 16 residues long. The germline CDR1 and CDR2 sequences are LGHNA and YNFKEQ. CDR3 sequence: CASSQPPGQRHNEQFF. The CDR3 nucleotides are TGTGCCAGCAGCCAGCCACCGGGACAGAGGCACAATGAGCAGTTCTTC.

This chain links TRBV27 with TRBJ1-5; D possibly corresponds to TRBD1 (6 bases). V was trimmed by 5 bases and J by 1 base, leaving 12 bases between them. Germline V gene data show CDR1 as MNHEY and CDR2 as SMNVEV (reference sequence). CDR3 length: 15 amino acids. The CDR3 sequence: CASSPFDRSNQPQHF. CDR3 nucleotide sequence: TGTGCCAGCAGTCCATTCGACAGGAGCAATCAGCCCCAGCATTTT.

The chain recombines TRBV27 with TRBJ2-4, with TRBD2 as a possible D gene (5 bases). The J call could be wrong; TRBJ2-7 is a better fit for the DNA end. Per the germline V gene, CDR1 is MNHEY and CDR2 is SMNVEV (reference sequence). The CDR3 runs 13 residues. CDR3 in DNA: TGTGCCAGCAGTTTGTCGGGAAACTACGAGCAGTACTTC. Protein: CASSLSGNYEQYF.

This chain uses TRBV18 with TRBJ2-7; D uncertain. Germline CDR1 is KGHSH and CDR2 is LQKENI. Trimming pared 5 bases from V and 9 bases from J, leaving 14 bases between. CDR3 size: 12 residues. The CDR3 nucleotides are TGTGCCAGCTCAGAACCGCCTTCCTGGCAGTACTTC. Translating it yields CASSEPPSWQYF.

This clonotype was picked up one time. The chain is built from TRBV16 and TRBJ1-6, with D possibly matching TRBD1 (6 bases). With 1 base removed from V and 0 bases from J, the gap between germline ends came to 13 bases. CDR1 is KGHSY and CDR2 is FQNENV in the germline V gene. The CDR3 has 18 residues. The chain's CDR3 is CASSQFVRGSSYNSPLHF. In DNA, the CDR3 is TGTGCCAGCAGCCAATTCGTGAGGGGGAGCTCCTATAATTCACCCCTCCACTTT.

The J gene is TRBJ2-3, the V gene TRBV28; TRBD2 aligns across 16 bases. The CDR3 spans 18 residues. The trim removed 7 bases at V and 3 bases at J, leaving 10 bases unmatched. The germline V gene has CDR1 MDHEN and CDR2 SYDVKM. As DNA, the CDR3 is TGTGCCAGCAATTTGCAGGGGACTAGCGGGGGGGTTACAGATACGCAGTATTTT. It translates to CASNLQGTSGGVTDTQYF. The whole variable domain, filled in from reference TRBV28 and TRBJ2-3, reads DVKVTQSSRYLVKRTGEKVFLECVQDMDHENMFWYRQDPGLGLRLIYFSYDVKMKEKGDIPEGYSVSREKKERFSLILESASTNQTSMYLCASNLQGTSGGVTDTQYFGPGTRLTVL.

The V call is TRBV5-1, the J call TRBJ1-2; D call uncertain. This CDR3 region has 14 residues. The germline V gene has CDR1 SGHRS and CDR2 YFSETQ. Trimming pared 4 bases from V and 3 bases from J, leaving 13 bases between. The CDR3 DNA is TGCGCCAGCAGCAACACGGCCACTGACTATGGCTACACCTTC. Translation: CASSNTATDYGYTF.

The chain has TRBV10-3 and TRBJ2-7; D gene unclear. V gave up 4 bases and J gave up 5 bases, with 9 bases separating them. CDR3 length: 12 residues. CDR1 is ENHRY, CDR2 SYGVKD, per germline. The CDR3 sequence: CAISAVRNEQYF. In DNA form, the CDR3 reads TGTGCCATCAGTGCAGTTCGGAACGAGCAGTACTTC.

In this sample, this clonotype turned up once. This rearrangement joins TRBV4-3 to TRBJ2-7; 11 bases are a match to TRBD2. The CDR3 extends over 16 amino acids. Trimming removed 1 base from V and 4 bases from J; junction bases left unmatched: 6. The V gene's germline CDR1 is LGHNA and CDR2 YSLEER. This chain's CDR3 is CASSQVSGGAWYEQYF. For the CDR3, the DNA is TGCGCCAGCAGCCAAGTTAGCGGGGGGGCCTGGTACGAGCAGTACTTC.